These 32 T cell receptor beta chains originate from one sample sequenced in a study of blood T cell repertoires in COVID-19 (TCRdb year 2020). Receptor libraries were prepared by the immunoSEQ multiplex PCR assay. TCRdb holds this immuneACCESS table with in-frame rearrangements only. Some clones are missing; in checked studies, unresolved V genes explain under half, and the rest has no known cause. The sample data list about 140,000 clones, and over 70% of these were observed just once. The ten largest clones capture 3.5% of the sample. The source material was peripheral blood. These receptors were collected from a man aged 70-80 years who had recovered from COVID-19.

This clone was observed a handful of times. This chain joins TRBV3-1 (or the pseudogene TRBV3-2) and TRBJ2-1, with 10 bases identical to TRBD2. V lost 2 bases to trimming and J lost 6 bases; unmatched junction nucleotides: 7. This CDR3 has 16 residues. The V gene's germline CDR1 is LGHDT and CDR2 YNNKEL (reference sequence). The CDR3 nucleotides are TGTGCCAGCAGCCAACAGGCGACTAGCGGGCCCAATGAGCAGTTCTTC. It is translated as CASSQQATSGPNEQFF.

The chain is built from TRBV29-1 and TRBJ2-2, with D hard to call. The CDR3 has 12 amino acids. Germline CDR1 SQVTM, CDR2 ANQGSEA. Trimming took 3 bases from V and 1 from J, leaving 3 bases between them. The CDR3 bases are TGCAGCGTTGACGGGAACACCGGGGAGCTGTTTTTT. Amino acid sequence: CSVDGNTGELFF.

This clone was detected a few times. The J gene is TRBJ2-7, the V gene TRBV30; 7 bases fit TRBD2. Trimming at V came to 0 bases and at J to 0 bases, leaving 2 bases not matched to a gene. The germline CDR1 and CDR2 sequences are GTSNPN and SVGIG (reference sequence). The CDR3 runs to 14 residues. In DNA, the CDR3 is TGTGCCTGGAGTGTAGGCGGGAGCTCCTACGAGCAGTACTTC. This codes for CAWSVGGSSYEQYF. The full variable domain, completed using reference TRBV30 and TRBJ2-7, is SQTIHQWPATLVQPVGSPLSLECTVEGTSNPNLYWYRQAAGRGLQLLFYSVGIGQISSEVPQNLSASRPQDRQFILSSKKLLLSDSGFYLCAWSVGGSSYEQYFGPGTRLTVT.

This clone was observed once. This chain joins TRBV7-9 and TRBJ2-5; 13 bases fit TRBD2. The J segment lost 1 base and the V segment lost 5 bases, leaving 13 bases of the junction unmatched. The CDR3 runs to 19 residues. The V gene's germline CDR1 is SEHNR and CDR2 FQNEAQ (reference sequence). The CDR3 protein is CASSDPEKLAGGPQETQYF. The CDR3 DNA is TGTGCCAGCAGCGACCCTGAGAAACTAGCGGGAGGGCCCCAAGAGACCCAGTACTTC.

This clone was picked up one time. This chain joins TRBV19 and TRBJ1-5, with a tentative D call TRBD1 (5 bases). V dropped 3 bases and J dropped 4 bases, with 19 bases sitting between them. The CDR3 has 17 residues. CDR1 is LNHDA, CDR2 SQIVND, per germline (reference sequence). The CDR3 DNA follows: TGTGCCAGTAGTATGGGGGGGATGCGGGCGACTAATCAGCCCCAGCATTTT. Protein product: CASSMGGMRATNQPQHF.

The chain links TRBV5-1 to TRBJ2-3; the match to TRBD1 covers 10 bases. The J segment lost 2 bases and the V segment lost 0 bases, leaving 6 bases of the junction unmatched. There are 17 residues in the CDR3. Germline-derived CDR1 and CDR2 are SGHRS and YFSETQ. The CDR3: CASSLALGQGYTDTQYF. The CDR3 nucleotides read TGCGCCAGCAGCTTGGCCTTGGGACAGGGGTACACAGATACGCAGTATTTT.

The V and J genes are TRBV3-1 (or the pseudogene TRBV3-2) and TRBJ2-4, with unresolved D. Germline CDR1 reads LGHDT; CDR2 reads YNNKEL (reference sequence). The CDR3 has 15 amino acids. V lost 1 base and J 1 base, leaving 8 bases between the germline ends. CDR3 nucleotide sequence: TGTGCCAGCAGCCAAGTCCCCTCTGCCAAAAACATTCAGTACTTC. It is translated as CASSQVPSAKNIQYF.

The chain has TRBV5-1 and TRBJ1-1; D gene uncertain. Germline values: CDR1 SGHRS, CDR2 YFSETQ. Trimming pared 0 bases from V and 4 bases from J, leaving 10 bases between. This CDR3 spans 14 amino acids. The CDR3 DNA is TGCGCCAGCAGCTTGGTTTTTGGTAGCACTGAAGCTTTCTTT. It specifies CASSLVFGSTEAFF.

DNA for the CDR3: TGCAGCGTGACGAGCGGGAGCTCCTACAATGAGCAGTTCTTC. It is translated as CSVTSGSSYNEQFF. This chain links TRBV29-1 with TRBJ2-1; 8 bases are shared with TRBD2. CDR1 is SQVTM, CDR2 ANQGSEA, per germline. The CDR3 spans 14 residues. The V segment lost 6 bases and the J segment 0 bases; nucleotides outside the gene matches: 4.

Only one count was recorded for this clone. The CDR3 spells CSASPGLAGGDVTDTQYF. The CDR3 DNA follows: TGCAGTGCTAGTCCTGGACTAGCGGGAGGGGACGTCACAGATACGCAGTATTTT. The chain joins TRBV20-1 to TRBJ2-3; 15 bases align to TRBD2. This CDR3 is built from 18 residues. V was clipped by 3 bases and J by 2 bases; unmatched bases: 9. Germline loops: CDR1 DFQATT, CDR2 SNEGSKA (reference sequence).

This clone was picked up a small number of times. The chain carries TRBV9 and TRBJ1-3; no reliable D call. CDR1 and CDR2 from the germline V gene are SGDLS and YYNGEE. Trimming pared 3 bases from V and 4 bases from J, leaving 5 bases between. This CDR3 contains 12 residues. The CDR3 DNA reads TGTGCCAGCAGCGAACACGGAAACACCATATATTTT. Amino acids: CASSEHGNTIYF.

The rearrangement links TRBV3-1 (or the pseudogene TRBV3-2) to TRBJ1-1; D is perhaps TRBD1 (6 bases). Trimming removed 3 bases from V and 4 bases from J, with 9 bases in between. Germline lookup yields CDR1 LGHDT and CDR2 YNNKEL (reference sequence). There are 13 residues in the CDR3. The CDR3 bases are TGTGCCAGCAGCCAGGGGACATTCACTGAAGCTTTCTTT. Encoded protein: CASSQGTFTEAFF.

In this sample, this clone turned up once. The rearrangement links TRBV20-1 to TRBJ1-1; a possible D gene is TRBD1 (5 bases). Germline-derived CDR1 and CDR2 are DFQATT and SNEGSKA (reference sequence). Trimming took 4 bases from V and 7 from J, leaving 10 bases between them. The CDR3 is 11 residues long. The CDR3 DNA reads as TGCAGTGCTATCTTCCAGGGTGAAGCTTTCTTT. The encoded protein is CSAIFQGEAFF.

The chain carries TRBV14 and TRBJ2-1, with 11 bases aligning to TRBD2. This CDR3 spans 14 amino acids. The germline V gene encodes CDR1 SGHDN and CDR2 FVKESK. The ends lost 8 bases at V and 0 bases at J; junction bases unmatched: 0. CDR3 sequence reads: CASGLAGSYNEQFF. The CDR3 coding sequence is TGTGCCAGCGGACTAGCGGGCTCCTACAATGAGCAGTTCTTC.

This chain uses TRBV5-1 with TRBJ2-5; weak D call: TRBD2 (6 bases). This CDR3 is built from 13 residues. The germline V and J ends were trimmed by 6 bases and 1 base, with 10 bases remaining between them. Per germline, CDR1 SGHRS and CDR2 YFSETQ. CDR3 sequence: CASNGSPQETQYF. CDR3 sequence (DNA): TGCGCCAGCAACGGGAGCCCCCAAGAGACCCAGTACTTC.

This chain uses TRBV5-1 with TRBJ2-2; maybe TRBD1 (5 bases). The CDR3 extends over 15 amino acids. Germline CDR1 is SGHRS and CDR2 is YFSETQ. Trimming removed 3 bases from V and 0 bases from J, with 9 bases in between. The CDR3 DNA reads as TGCGCCAGCAGCTCGACAGCTGCGAACACCGGGGAGCTGTTTTTT. The encoded protein is CASSSTAANTGELFF.

V is TRBV4-2 and J is TRBJ2-2; TRBD2 is a possible D gene (6 bases). V was shortened by 1 base and J by 1 base, with 7 bases between the two germline ends. Germline CDR1 is LGHNA and CDR2 is YNFKEQ. The CDR3 has 15 amino acids. CDR3 residues: CASSQVGGNTGELFF. The DNA for the CDR3 is TGTGCCAGCAGCCAAGTCGGGGGGAACACCGGGGAGCTGTTTTTT.

This clone was seen more than once but under ten times. V gene TRBV29-1 combines with J gene TRBJ1-2, with 7 bases aligning to TRBD1. The junction had 8 bases not matched to a gene; V was cut back by 4 bases and J by 0 bases. From germline, CDR1 is SQVTM and CDR2 ANQGSEA. This CDR3 comprises 15 residues. The CDR3 DNA reads TGCAGCGTTGTATTGACCGGGACAGCTAACTATGGCTACACCTTC. Encoded protein: CSVVLTGTANYGYTF.

J is TRBJ1-6 and V is TRBV7-2; D gene unclear. The CDR3 has 16 amino acids. V lost 4 bases, J lost 0 bases, and 10 bases lay in between. Germline V lookup: CDR1 SGHTA, CDR2 FQGNSA. The DNA for the CDR3 is TGTGCCAGCAGCTCCCGGAGGAGCTCCTATAATTCACCCCTCCACTTT. It is translated as CASSSRRSSYNSPLHF.

The genes are TRBV5-4 and TRBJ2-4; 9 bases map to TRBD2. Germline V lookup: CDR1 SGHNT, CDR2 YYREEE (reference sequence). The V segment lost 4 bases and the J segment 5 bases; nucleotides outside the gene matches: 7. The CDR3 covers 15 residues. The CDR3 sequence: CASSRGGVEENIQYF. The DNA for the CDR3 is TGTGCCAGCAGCCGCGGGGGGGTTGAGGAAAACATTCAGTACTTC.

This chain links TRBV2 with TRBJ2-1; 8 nucleotides line up with TRBD2. V was clipped by 5 bases and J by 4 bases; unmatched bases: 7. Germline CDR1 is SNHLY and CDR2 is FYNNEI. This CDR3 is built from 15 residues. CDR3 region: CASSPTSGQYNEQFF. The CDR3 nucleotides are TGTGCCAGCAGTCCCACTAGCGGACAATACAATGAGCAGTTCTTC.

The sample holds a few counts of this clone. V gene TRBV18 combines with J gene TRBJ2-5; D gene ambiguous. Germline CDR1 KGHSH, CDR2 LQKENI. Trimming took 6 bases from V and 5 from J, leaving 10 bases between them. This CDR3 has 12 amino acids. The CDR3 bases are TGTGCCAGCTCGCAGACTGGGGAGACCCAGTACTTC. Residues: CASSQTGETQYF.

The genes are TRBV4-1 and TRBJ1-1; D remains unclear. CDR3 length: 14 amino acids. The germline V and J ends were trimmed by 8 bases and 0 bases, with 13 bases remaining between them. Germline CDR1 is MGHRA and CDR2 is YSYEKL. The chain's CDR3 is CASATLSMNTEAFF. The CDR3 DNA sequence: TGCGCCAGCGCTACCCTATCTATGAACACTGAAGCTTTCTTT.

This chain joins TRBV2 and TRBJ1-5; D is possibly TRBD1 (5 bases). Germline V gives CDR1 SNHLY, CDR2 FYNNEI. V dropped 4 bases and J dropped 7 bases, with 11 bases sitting between them. The CDR3 runs to 13 residues. In DNA, the CDR3 is TGTGCCAGCAGTGCCAGGGAGGGACAGCCCCAGCATTTT. As protein: CASSAREGQPQHF.

This chain links TRBV5-4 with TRBJ2-1, with D possibly matching TRBD2 (6 bases). The CDR3 runs 16 residues. CDR1 is SGHNT, CDR2 YYREEE, per germline (reference sequence). Deletions cut 5 bases from V and 0 bases from J, with 15 bases between. CDR3 loop: CASSQFGGSSYNEQFF. The CDR3, as DNA: TGTGCCAGCAGTCAATTTGGAGGGAGCTCCTACAATGAGCAGTTCTTC.

This clone showed up many times. The chain couples TRBV30 to TRBJ1-2; D uncertain. Looked up from germline, CDR1 is GTSNPN and CDR2 is SVGIG (reference sequence). CDR3 size: 11 residues. Trimming stripped 1 base from V and 7 bases from J, with 7 bases between. In nucleotides, the CDR3 is TGTGCCTGGAGTGCGACTGGTGGCTACACCTTC. This encodes CAWSATGGYTF.

The rearrangement links TRBV15 to TRBJ2-6; no clear D. V gave up 6 bases and J gave up 0 bases, with 12 bases separating them. CDR3 length equals 16 residues. CDR1 LNHNV and CDR2 YYDKDF come from the germline V gene (reference sequence). The CDR3, as DNA: TGTGCCACCAGTCCCGGGTCAGTCTCTGGGGCCAACGTCCTGACTTTC. The encoded protein is CATSPGSVSGANVLTF.

The chain joins TRBV20-1 to TRBJ2-2; D unclear. The CDR3 contains 12 residues. V dropped 3 bases and J dropped 6 bases, with 8 bases sitting between them. The germline CDR1 and CDR2 sequences are DFQATT and SNEGSKA (reference sequence). The CDR3 region has the DNA TGCAGTGCTAGTACCAGCGCCGGGGAGCTGTTTTTT. Amino acids: CSASTSAGELFF.

The chain links TRBV29-1 to TRBJ2-3; D gene uncertain. CDR3 size: 14 residues. Per germline, CDR1 SQVTM and CDR2 ANQGSEA. The V gene lost 5 bases and the J gene lost 3 bases, with 15 bases spanning the gap. The CDR3 DNA reads TGCAGCGTTTCGATCCTGAGGCGGACAGATACGCAGTATTTT. Translated, it gives CSVSILRRTDTQYF.

The chain joins TRBV7-9 to TRBJ1-5, with D maybe TRBD1 (6 bases). Trimming cost V 4 bases and J 5 bases, with 12 bases left between them. This CDR3 is 14 amino acids long. Germline values: CDR1 SEHNR, CDR2 FQNEAQ (reference sequence). The CDR3 region has the DNA TGTGCCAGCAGCTCTACCAGGGGTGATCAGCCCCAGCATTTT. Residues: CASSSTRGDQPQHF.

This chain joins TRBV12-5 and TRBJ1-6; perhaps TRBD1 as D (6 bases). The CDR3 sequence is 14 residues long. Germline CDR1 is LGHNT and CDR2 is FRNRAP. The V end lost 1 base, the J end lost 6 bases, and 7 bases lay between the germline ends. As DNA, the CDR3 is TGTGCTAGTGGTTTGGGGACAGTTAATTCACCCCTCCACTTT. Translating gives CASGLGTVNSPLHF.

The chain couples TRBV12-3 or TRBV12-4 to TRBJ2-7; D is undetermined. V was pared by 2 bases and J by 7 bases, with 12 bases between. CDR3 length: 13 residues. Here the CDR3 reads CASSLMNAGEQYF. CDR3 DNA sequence: TGTGCCAGCAGTTTAATGAACGCCGGTGAGCAGTACTTC.